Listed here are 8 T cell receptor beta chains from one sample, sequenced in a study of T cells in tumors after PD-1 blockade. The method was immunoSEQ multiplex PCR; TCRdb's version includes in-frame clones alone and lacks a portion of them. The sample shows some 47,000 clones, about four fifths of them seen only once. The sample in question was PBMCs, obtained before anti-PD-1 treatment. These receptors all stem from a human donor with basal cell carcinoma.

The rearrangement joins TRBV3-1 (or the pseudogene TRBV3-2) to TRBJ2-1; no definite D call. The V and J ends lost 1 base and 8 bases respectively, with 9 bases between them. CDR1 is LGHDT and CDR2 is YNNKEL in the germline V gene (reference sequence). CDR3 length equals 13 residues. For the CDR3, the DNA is TGTGCCAGCAGCCAAGGGAGTGGGCATGAGCAGTTCTTC. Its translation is CASSQGSGHEQFF.

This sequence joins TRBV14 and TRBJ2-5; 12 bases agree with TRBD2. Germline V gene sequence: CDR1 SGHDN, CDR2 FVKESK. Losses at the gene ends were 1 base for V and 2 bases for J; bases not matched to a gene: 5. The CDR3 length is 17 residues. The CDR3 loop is CASSQGFLAGGQETQYF. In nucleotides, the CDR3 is TGTGCCAGCAGCCAAGGGTTCCTAGCGGGGGGGCAAGAGACCCAGTACTTC.

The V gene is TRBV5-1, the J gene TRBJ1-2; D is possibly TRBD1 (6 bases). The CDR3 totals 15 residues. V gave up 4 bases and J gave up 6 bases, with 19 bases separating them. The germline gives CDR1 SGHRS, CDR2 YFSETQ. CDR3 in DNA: TGCGCCAGCAGCCCGCCAACCGGGACATTTGATGGCTACACCTTC. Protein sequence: CASSPPTGTFDGYTF. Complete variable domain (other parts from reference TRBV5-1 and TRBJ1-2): KAGVTQTPRYLIKTRGQQVTLSCSPISGHRSVSWYQQTPGQGLQFLFEYFSETQRNKGNFPGRFSGRQFSNSRSEMNVSTLELGDSALYLCASSPPTGTFDGYTFGSGTRLTVV.

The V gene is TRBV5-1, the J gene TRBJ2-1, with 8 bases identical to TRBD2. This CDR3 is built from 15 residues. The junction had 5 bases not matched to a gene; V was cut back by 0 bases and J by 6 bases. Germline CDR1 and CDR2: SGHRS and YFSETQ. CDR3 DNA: TGCGCCAGCAGCTTGGACCGGGGGGGAGGCAATGAGCAGTTCTTC. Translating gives CASSLDRGGGNEQFF.

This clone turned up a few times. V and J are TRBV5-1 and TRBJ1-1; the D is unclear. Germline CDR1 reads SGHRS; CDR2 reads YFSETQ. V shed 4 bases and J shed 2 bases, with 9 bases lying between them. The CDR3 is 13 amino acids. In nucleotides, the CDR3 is TGCGCCAGCAGCGTCTCAGGAAACACTGAAGCTTTCTTT. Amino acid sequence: CASSVSGNTEAFF.

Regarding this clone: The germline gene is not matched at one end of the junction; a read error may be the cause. CDR3 residues: CASNSPGQGRKNF. The CDR3 DNA is TGTGCCAGCAACTCGCCGGGACAGGGAAGAAAGAACTTC. The chain links TRBV28 to TRBJ2-7; 9 bases match TRBD1. CDR1 and CDR2 from the germline V gene are MDHEN and SYDVKM. The CDR3 has 13 residues.

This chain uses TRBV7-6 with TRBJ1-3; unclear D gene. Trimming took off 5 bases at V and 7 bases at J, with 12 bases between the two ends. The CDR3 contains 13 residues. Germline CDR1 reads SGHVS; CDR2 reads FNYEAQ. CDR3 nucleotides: TGTGCCAGCAGCCCTACCACATCCAACACCATATATTTT. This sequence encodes CASSPTTSNTIYF.

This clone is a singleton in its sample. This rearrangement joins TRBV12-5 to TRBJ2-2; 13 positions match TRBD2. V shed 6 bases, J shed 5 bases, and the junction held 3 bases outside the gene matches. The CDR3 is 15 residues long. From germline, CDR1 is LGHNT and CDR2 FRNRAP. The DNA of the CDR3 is TGTGCTAGTGGACCACTAGCGGGGGGGACCGGGGAGCTGTTTTTT. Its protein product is CASGPLAGGTGELFF.